Listed here are 30 T cell receptor beta chains from one sample, sequenced in a study of CD8 T cells in ankylosing spondylitis. Each CDR3 protein is one row after TCRdb ran MiXCR on the 5' RACE reads. The sample includes 350,000 or so distinct CDR3 sequences, over 12% of them seen just once. The sample comprised blood, either unsorted or a sorted T cell fraction (not recorded which). The receptors derive from a male donor with ankylosing spondylitis or in good health (not recorded which).

The chain links TRBV7-9 to TRBJ2-1, with D possibly being TRBD1 (6 bases). The CDR3 loop spans 15 amino acids. CDR1 and CDR2 from the germline V gene are SEHNR and FQNEAQ (reference sequence). Trimming cost V 1 base and J 4 bases, with 11 bases left between them. As DNA, the CDR3 is TGTGCCAGCAGCTTAGAGGCAGGGGCATACAATGAGCAGTTCTTC. Its protein is CASSLEAGAYNEQFF.

This clonotype appeared a few times. The V gene is TRBV18, the J gene TRBJ2-2, with TRBD2 as a possible D gene (5 bases). CDR3 length: 16 amino acids. The V gene lost 4 bases and the J gene lost 2 bases, with 14 bases spanning the gap. CDR1 and CDR2 (germline): KGHSH, LQKENI. For the CDR3, the DNA is TGTGCCAGCTCACTCCAGGCGGCGGGTAACACCGGGGAGCTGTTTTTT. Translating gives CASSLQAAGNTGELFF.

The V call is TRBV19, the J call TRBJ2-3; D is undetermined. With 1 base removed from V and 5 bases from J, the gap between germline ends came to 13 bases. The CDR3 is 15 amino acids. Germline V gives CDR1 LNHDA, CDR2 SQIVND (reference sequence). The CDR3 sequence: CASSIVATGGDTQYF. The DNA for the CDR3 is TGTGCCAGTAGTATAGTGGCCACCGGCGGAGATACGCAGTATTTT.

The chain employs TRBV11-3 and TRBJ2-3; 8 bases fit TRBD1. The CDR3 sequence is 15 residues long. The germline V gene encodes CDR1 SGHNT and CDR2 YENEEA. The V gene end was trimmed by 1 base and the J gene end by 4 bases; junction bases not matched to a gene: 4. The CDR3 region has the DNA TGTGCCAGCAGCTTAGGGACAGGGTCCCCAGATACGCAGTATTTT. It yields the protein CASSLGTGSPDTQYF.

The chain combines TRBV12-3 or TRBV12-4 with TRBJ1-4; D is possibly TRBD1 (5 bases). V lost 5 bases to trimming and J lost 7 bases, with 11 bases between them. The CDR3 has 13 residues. Written as DNA, the CDR3 is TGTGCCAGCAGTCCCCGGGGGGGTGAAAAACTGTTTTTT. It specifies CASSPRGGEKLFF.

V usage is TRBV3-1 and J usage is TRBJ2-7; 10 bases fit TRBD2. This CDR3 contains 15 residues. From germline, CDR1 is LGHDT and CDR2 YNNKEL (reference sequence). With 2 bases clipped from V and 2 bases from J, the junction kept 3 bases outside the gene matches. This CDR3 reads CASSQQSGGAYEQYF. The CDR3 nucleotides are TGTGCCAGCAGCCAACAAAGCGGGGGGGCCTACGAGCAGTACTTC.

The chain employs TRBV20-1 and TRBJ2-7; weak D call: TRBD2 (6 bases). The V and J ends lost 5 bases and 0 bases respectively, with 11 bases between them. Germline V gene data show CDR1 as DFQATT and CDR2 as SNEGSKA (reference sequence). CDR3 size: 13 residues. The CDR3 nucleotides read TGCAGTGCTCTAGCGCCCAGCTCCTACGAGCAGTACTTC. This translates into CSALAPSSYEQYF.

This clonotype was detected many times. V gene TRBV7-9 combines with J gene TRBJ2-7, with D hard to call. The CDR3 sequence is 14 residues long. CDR1 SEHNR and CDR2 FQNEAQ come from the germline V gene (reference sequence). Deletions cut 1 base from V and 3 bases from J, with 10 bases between. The chain's CDR3 is CASSLVGIDYEQYF. CDR3 DNA: TGTGCCAGCAGCTTAGTCGGCATCGACTACGAGCAGTACTTC.

The chain joins TRBV6-4 to TRBJ2-1; 9 bases are a match to TRBD1. From germline, CDR1 is MRHNA and CDR2 SNTAGT. The CDR3 consists of 14 residues. Losses at the gene ends were 0 bases for V and 6 bases for J; bases not matched to a gene: 0. Here the CDR3 DNA reads TGTGCCAGCAGTGACTCGACAGGGGGCAATGAGCAGTTCTTC. It codes for CASSDSTGGNEQFF.

This clonotype has more than one count but fewer than ten. The V call is TRBV19, the J call TRBJ2-5; tentative D call: TRBD1 (6 bases). The CDR3 contains 15 residues. The ends were cut back, 3 bases at V and 5 bases at J, with 16 bases in the middle. Germline CDR1 and CDR2: LNHDA and SQIVND (reference sequence). CDR3 sequence (DNA): TGTGCCAGTAGTATGAGAGCAGGGGAGTCGGAGACCCAGTACTTC. Residues: CASSMRAGESETQYF.

The chain employs TRBV12-3 or TRBV12-4 and TRBJ2-7; TRBD1 matches at 7 bases. The junction had 6 bases not matched to a gene; V was cut back by 5 bases and J by 2 bases. This CDR3 has 14 amino acids. This CDR3 is CASSTTQGAYEQYF. For the CDR3, the DNA is TGTGCCAGCAGTACCACCCAGGGGGCCTACGAGCAGTACTTC.

V is TRBV29-1 and J is TRBJ2-2, with TRBD2 matching over 9 bases. The length of the CDR3 is 14 residues. CDR1 is SQVTM, CDR2 ANQGSEA, per germline. The junction had 4 bases not matched to a gene; V was cut back by 7 bases and J by 1 base. In nucleotides, the CDR3 is TGCAGCGGTACTAGCGGGTTGAACACCGGGGAGCTGTTTTTT. This codes for CSGTSGLNTGELFF.

The CDR3 coding sequence is TGTGCCAGCAGCTTCAGTGCCCAAGAGACCCAGTACTTC. Its protein product is CASSFSAQETQYF. The chain links TRBV11-2 to TRBJ2-5; D not resolved. Germline lookup yields CDR1 SGHAT and CDR2 FQNNGV. The V gene lost 3 bases and the J gene lost 1 base, with 6 bases spanning the gap. This CDR3 region has 13 residues.

The chain combines TRBV20-1 with TRBJ2-1; no clear D gene. This CDR3 has 11 residues. Germline values: CDR1 DFQATT, CDR2 SNEGSKA (reference sequence). Trimming pared 3 bases from V and 8 bases from J, leaving 8 bases between. CDR3 sequence (DNA): TGCAGTGCTAGGGCAGCTTATGAGCAGTTCTTC. Translated: CSARAAYEQFF.

In its sample, this clonotype was seen many times. CDR3 in DNA: TGTGCCAGCGGTCGGGGGGGTATGAACACTGAAGCTTTCTTT. It codes for CASGRGGMNTEAFF. This sequence joins TRBV25-1 and TRBJ1-1, with a weak D call TRBD1 (5 bases). CDR3 length: 14 amino acids. CDR1 and CDR2 (germline): MGHDK, SYGVNS. Between the trimmed V and J ends, which lost 8 bases and 0 bases, there was a span of 13 bases.

This clonotype was counted a few times. The chain joins TRBV6-1 to TRBJ1-1; D is unresolved. CDR1 and CDR2 from the germline V gene are MNHNS and SASEGT. V was pared by 6 bases and J by 0 bases, with 14 bases between. The CDR3 runs 15 residues. In DNA form, the CDR3 reads TGTGCCAGCAGATCCAATATACTCCTGAACACTGAAGCTTTCTTT. Its protein product is CASRSNILLNTEAFF.

This clonotype was recorded a few times. This rearrangement joins TRBV7-9 to TRBJ2-5, with a possible D match to TRBD2 (6 bases). V dropped 5 bases and J dropped 7 bases, with 20 bases sitting between them. The CDR3 totals 15 residues. Germline V gene data show CDR1 as SEHNR and CDR2 as FQNEAQ (reference sequence). CDR3 nucleotides: TGTGCCAGCAGCCCACCCCCTCCTAGCGTCGGGACCCAGTACTTC. This translates into CASSPPPPSVGTQYF.

This clonotype was detected only once. The genes are TRBV5-5 and TRBJ2-7; perhaps D is TRBD1 or TRBD2 (6 bases each). The germline V and J ends were trimmed by 0 bases and 0 bases, with 10 bases remaining between them. Germline values: CDR1 SGHKS, CDR2 YYEKEE (reference sequence). The length of the CDR3 is 15 residues. The CDR3 DNA reads as TGTGCCAGCAGCTTGGGGGCGGGACACTCCTACGAGCAGTACTTC. Its protein product is CASSLGAGHSYEQYF.

This clonotype was detected only a few times. The V and J genes are TRBV20-1 and TRBJ2-7; TRBD1 agrees at 8 bases. The trim removed 5 bases at V and 6 bases at J, leaving 9 bases unmatched. Germline assignment: CDR1 DFQATT and CDR2 SNEGSKA (reference sequence). This CDR3 is built from 13 residues. The CDR3 nucleotides read TGCAGTGCTCAGAGGACAGGGCCCGGCGAGCAGTACTTC. Residues: CSAQRTGPGEQYF.

In the case of this clonotype: One end of the junction is discordant with germline, which a read error may explain. CDR3 region: CASSQGAGRWCF. DNA for the CDR3: TGTGCCAGCAGCCAAGGCGCCGGCCGATGGTGCTTC. This chain links TRBV3-1 with TRBJ2-1; D is uncertain. In germline, CDR1 is LGHDT, CDR2 YNNKEL (reference sequence). This CDR3 has 12 residues.

This chain connects TRBV12-3 or TRBV12-4 to TRBJ2-3, with 8 bases aligning to TRBD1. The trim removed 4 bases at V and 2 bases at J, leaving 11 bases unmatched. The CDR3 length is 17 residues. The CDR3 protein is CASSSLSRGRITDTQYF. As DNA, the CDR3 is TGTGCCAGCAGTTCCTTGAGCAGGGGGCGCATCACAGATACGCAGTATTTT.

The chain carries TRBV5-1 and TRBJ2-1; possibly TRBD1 or TRBD2 for D (5 bases each). Germline CDR1 is SGHRS and CDR2 is YFSETQ. The CDR3 is made up of 19 amino acids. Trimming removed 0 bases from V and 0 bases from J, with 19 bases in between. The CDR3 loop reads CASSLEGTPLSSSYNEQFF. DNA for the CDR3: TGCGCCAGCAGCTTGGAGGGGACGCCGCTTTCAAGCTCCTACAATGAGCAGTTCTTC.

The chain couples TRBV7-9 to TRBJ2-2, with 11 bases identical to TRBD2. CDR3 size: 16 residues. Germline CDR1 reads SEHNR; CDR2 reads FQNEAQ (reference sequence). Germline trimming cut 6 bases from V and 5 bases from J; bases unmatched to any gene: 8. CDR3 in amino acids: CASSQTSGSGTGELFF. As DNA, the CDR3 is TGTGCCAGCAGTCAAACTAGCGGGAGCGGTACCGGGGAGCTGTTTTTT. Using reference TRBV7-9 and TRBJ2-2 for the parts outside the CDR3, the full variable domain is DTGVSQNPRHKITKRGQNVTFRCDPISEHNRLYWYRQTLGQGPEFLTYFQNEAQLEKSRLLSDRFSAERPKGSFSTLEIQRTEQGDSAMYLCASSQTSGSGTGELFFGEGSRLTVL.

This clonotype was observed a handful of times. CDR3 sequence reads: CASSQDGDKEETQYF. In DNA, the CDR3 is TGTGCCAGCAGCCAAGATGGGGATAAAGAGGAGACCCAGTACTTC. The V call is TRBV4-2, the J call TRBJ2-5; D gene uncertain. Per the germline V gene, CDR1 is LGHNA and CDR2 is YNFKEQ. The CDR3 extends over 15 amino acids. V shed 0 bases and J shed 5 bases, with 13 bases lying between them.

The chain combines TRBV29-1 with TRBJ1-6, with 7 bases aligning to TRBD1. From germline, CDR1 is SQVTM and CDR2 ANQGSEA. The CDR3 covers 14 residues. The V and J ends lost 6 bases and 7 bases, in that order; junction bases with no gene match: 9. The DNA for the CDR3 is TGCAGCGTCTCCCGGTTGACAGGGAATTCACCCCTCCACTTT. It encodes CSVSRLTGNSPLHF. The entire variable domain, with the rest obtained from reference TRBV29-1 and TRBJ1-6, is as follows: SAVISQKPSRDICQRGTSLTIQCQVDSQVTMMFWYRQQPGQSLTLIATANQGSEATYESGFVIDKFPISRPNLTFSTLTVSNMSPEDSSIYLCSVSRLTGNSPLHFGNGTRLTVT.

The chain combines TRBV29-1 with TRBJ2-7; a weak D match, TRBD1 (6 bases). The CDR3 consists of 11 residues. The V end lost 6 bases, the J end lost 3 bases, and 9 bases lay between the germline ends. Germline assignment: CDR1 SQVTM and CDR2 ANQGSEA. The DNA for the CDR3 is TGCAGCGTGCTGACAGGCTACGAGCAGTACTTC. Translation gives CSVLTGYEQYF.

The V call is TRBV12-3 or TRBV12-4, the J call TRBJ2-7, with D maybe TRBD2 (6 bases). The V end was cut by 5 bases, the J end by 3 bases, with 17 bases between. The CDR3 has 15 residues. Here the CDR3 DNA reads TGTGCCAGCAGTCCCTCGGGCGGGGCTCGCTACGAGCAGTACTTC. Protein product: CASSPSGGARYEQYF.

This clonotype was observed a handful of times. This chain links TRBV15 with TRBJ1-1, with D possibly matching TRBD1 (5 bases). The germline V gene has CDR1 LNHNV and CDR2 YYDKDF (reference sequence). The CDR3 covers 16 residues. Trimming removed 5 bases from V and 0 bases from J, with 16 bases in between. The CDR3 loop is CATSPRKRQLNTEAFF. CDR3 coding DNA: TGTGCCACCAGCCCCCGAAAGAGACAGCTGAACACTGAAGCTTTCTTT.

The chain uses TRBV6-2 or TRBV6-3 and TRBJ1-2; 9 nucleotides agree with TRBD1. The J segment lost 6 bases and the V segment lost 6 bases, leaving 11 bases of the junction unmatched. Germline CDR1 and CDR2: MNHEY and SVGEGT. This CDR3 spans 15 amino acids. CDR3 loop: CASRSGTGSYNGYTF. CDR3 DNA: TGTGCCAGCAGATCCGGGACAGGGTCATATAATGGCTACACCTTC.

This chain connects TRBV3-1 to TRBJ2-7; the match to TRBD2 covers 8 bases. The junction had 8 bases not matched to a gene; V was cut back by 2 bases and J by 11 bases. This CDR3 has 13 amino acids. Germline loops: CDR1 LGHDT, CDR2 YNNKEL (reference sequence). This CDR3 is CASSQSPRGAEYF. CDR3 nucleotides: TGTGCCAGCAGCCAATCTCCGCGGGGGGCTGAGTACTTC.